One sample yielded the 29 T cell receptor beta chains listed below, sequenced in a study of cytomegalovirus exposure and HLA in healthy donors. In the PCR, 60 Vbeta and 13 Jbeta primers were used. Clones were sequenced by immunoSEQ multiplex PCR, and TCRdb holds only the in-frame ones, with some missing. Recorded for this sample: some 120,000 clones. Sequencing input: PBMCs. The receptors derive from a man aged 35-49 years in good health and CMV-seropositive.

With regard to this clone: One end of the junction is discordant with germline, which a read error may explain. J is TRBJ1-1 and V is TRBV2; a weak D match, TRBD1 (5 bases). The V gene's germline CDR1 is SNHLY and CDR2 FYNNEI. The CDR3 runs 13 residues. The CDR3 here is CAGSEQVIGEAFF. The CDR3 coding sequence is TGTGCCGGCAGTGAACAGGTTATTGGTGAAGCTTTCTTT.

This chain links TRBV6-1 with TRBJ2-7; 9 bases are shared with TRBD1. The CDR3 sequence is 15 residues long. CDR1 and CDR2 from the germline V gene are MNHNS and SASEGT. After removal of 3 bases from V and 1 base from J, the junction contained 4 bases not matched to a gene. Written as DNA, the CDR3 is TGTGCCAGCAGTGATCTACAGGGGGCATCCTACGAGCAGTACTTC. Encoded protein: CASSDLQGASYEQYF.

V is TRBV7-9 and J is TRBJ2-5, with a weak D call TRBD2 (5 bases). Trimming left V 4 bases short and J 7 bases short, with 16 bases between. This CDR3 spans 14 amino acids. Germline V gives CDR1 SEHNR, CDR2 FQNEAQ (reference sequence). The CDR3 bases are TGTGCCAGCAGCTCGACGGGATCCCTGGGGACCCAGTACTTC. Protein sequence: CASSSTGSLGTQYF.

The rearrangement joins TRBV25-1 to TRBJ1-1, with a weak D call TRBD1 (6 bases). The CDR3 runs to 12 residues. The germline V gene encodes CDR1 MGHDK and CDR2 SYGVNS. Trimming pared 2 bases from V and 10 bases from J, leaving 11 bases between. The CDR3 loop is CASSEGARGAFF. DNA for the CDR3: TGTGCCAGCAGTGAAGGGGCCAGGGGAGCTTTCTTT.

The chain employs TRBV6-5 and TRBJ2-3; 10 positions match TRBD2. This CDR3 has 16 residues. V shed 0 bases, J shed 6 bases, and the junction held 6 bases outside the gene matches. Germline CDR1 and CDR2: MNHEY and SVGAGI. CDR3: CASSYSSSGSGDTQYF. The DNA for the CDR3 is TGTGCCAGCAGTTACTCGTCTAGCGGGAGTGGGGATACGCAGTATTTT.

The rearrangement joins TRBV14 to TRBJ1-2; D may be TRBD1 (5 bases). The V end lost 3 bases, the J end lost 4 bases, and 15 bases lay between the germline ends. This CDR3 region has 15 residues. Germline values: CDR1 SGHDN, CDR2 FVKESK. CDR3: CASSQASGGLYGYTF. The CDR3 bases are TGTGCCAGCAGCCAGGCGTCCGGGGGTCTCTATGGCTACACCTTC.

J is TRBJ1-2 and V is TRBV5-1; TRBD1 is a possible D gene (6 bases). This CDR3 has 15 residues. Trimming stripped 2 bases from V and 3 bases from J, with 14 bases between. The germline V gene has CDR1 SGHRS and CDR2 YFSETQ. The CDR3 region has the DNA TGCGCCAGCAGCTTAGGACAGCCAGGGTACTATGGCTACACCTTC. It is translated as CASSLGQPGYYGYTF. The full variable domain, with the rest looked up from reference TRBV5-1 and TRBJ1-2, is KAGVTQTPRYLIKTRGQQVTLSCSPISGHRSVSWYQQTPGQGLQFLFEYFSETQRNKGNFPGRFSGRQFSNSRSEMNVSTLELGDSALYLCASSLGQPGYYGYTFGSGTRLTVV.

The gene calls are TRBV5-5 and TRBJ2-7; D is unresolved. The CDR3 consists of 11 residues. Trimming took off 4 bases at V and 2 bases at J, with 4 bases between the two ends. Germline lookup yields CDR1 SGHKS and CDR2 YYEKEE (reference sequence). CDR3 nucleotides: TGTGCCAGCAGCCACACCTACGAGCAGTACTTC. It yields the protein CASSHTYEQYF.

V is TRBV6-4 and J is TRBJ1-1; no clear D. The length of the CDR3 is 14 residues. Germline-derived CDR1 and CDR2 are MRHNA and SNTAGT. Trimming stripped 4 bases from V and 5 bases from J, with 14 bases between. For the CDR3, the DNA is TGTGCCAGCAGTGCGGAGAACGGAGGGACTGAAGCTTTCTTT. Its protein is CASSAENGGTEAFF.

The chain links TRBV5-1 to TRBJ2-5, with TRBD1 identical over 9 bases. CDR3 length: 15 amino acids. In germline, CDR1 is SGHRS, CDR2 YFSETQ. The V segment lost 1 base and the J segment 4 bases; nucleotides outside the gene matches: 5. The CDR3 here is CASSLTGGSRETQYF. CDR3 nucleotide sequence: TGCGCCAGCAGCTTGACAGGGGGCTCCCGAGAGACCCAGTACTTC.

The V call is TRBV6-1, the J call TRBJ1-1; the match to TRBD1 covers 7 bases. The CDR3 has 15 amino acids. CDR1 is MNHNS and CDR2 is SASEGT in the germline V gene. J was trimmed by 5 bases and V by 4 bases; bases with no gene match: 10. The CDR3 loop reads CASSGGGGGETEAFF. The CDR3 DNA sequence: TGTGCCAGCAGTGGGGGAGGAGGGGGCGAGACTGAAGCTTTCTTT.

The chain links TRBV6-5 to TRBJ2-1; D possibly corresponds to TRBD2 (5 bases). The germline gives CDR1 MNHEY, CDR2 SVGAGI. Trimming pared 0 bases from V and 10 bases from J, leaving 10 bases between. This CDR3 is 13 amino acids long. CDR3 loop: CASSYSKTIEQFF. The CDR3 nucleotides read TGTGCCAGCAGTTACTCCAAGACTATCGAGCAGTTCTTC.

The rearrangement links TRBV28 to TRBJ2-5; 8 bases are shared with TRBD2. This CDR3 contains 14 residues. V dropped 3 bases and J dropped 2; count of bases not matched to a gene: 2. The germline V gene encodes CDR1 MDHEN and CDR2 SYDVKM. The CDR3 bases are TGTGCCAGCAGTTTGGCTAGCGGGCAAGAGACCCAGTACTTC. This sequence encodes CASSLASGQETQYF. The entire variable domain, with the rest obtained from reference TRBV28 and TRBJ2-5, is as follows: DVKVTQSSRYLVKRTGEKVFLECVQDMDHENMFWYRQDPGLGLRLIYFSYDVKMKEKGDIPEGYSVSREKKERFSLILESASTNQTSMYLCASSLASGQETQYFGPGTRLLVL.

The chain combines TRBV19 with TRBJ1-1, with no clear D. Germline V CDR1 and CDR2: LNHDA, SQIVND (reference sequence). Trimming cost V 7 bases and J 6 bases, with 9 bases left between them. This CDR3 contains 11 residues. The CDR3 loop reads CASTTQAEAFF. As DNA, the CDR3 is TGTGCCAGTACCACCCAGGCTGAAGCTTTCTTT.

This sequence joins TRBV6-6 and TRBJ1-4; 9 positions agree with TRBD1. Per the germline V gene, CDR1 is MNHNY and CDR2 is SVGAGI (reference sequence). Losses at the gene ends were 7 bases for V and 1 base for J; bases not matched to a gene: 4. The CDR3 has 15 residues. The CDR3 spells CASNPTGGTNEKLFF. The CDR3 DNA follows: TGTGCCAGCAACCCGACAGGGGGAACTAATGAAAAACTGTTTTTT.

The chain carries TRBV27 and TRBJ2-3; 9 bases match TRBD2. The CDR3 length is 18 residues. Looked up from germline, CDR1 is MNHEY and CDR2 is SMNVEV (reference sequence). The junction had 8 bases not matched to a gene; V was cut back by 1 base and J by 0 bases. Here the CDR3 DNA reads TGTGCCAGCAGTTTATGGGGAGCGGGAGGAGCTAGCACAGATACGCAGTATTTT. It encodes CASSLWGAGGASTDTQYF.

V is TRBV11-2 and J is TRBJ2-1, with a tentative D call TRBD2 (6 bases). CDR1 SGHAT and CDR2 FQNNGV come from the germline V gene. V lost 2 bases to trimming and J lost 6 bases, with 17 bases between them. The length of the CDR3 is 16 residues. The CDR3 sequence is CASSLMGGAGGNEQFF. The CDR3 bases are TGTGCCAGCAGCTTAATGGGTGGGGCCGGGGGCAATGAGCAGTTCTTC. Combining the CDR3 with reference TRBV11-2 and TRBJ2-1 gives the whole variable domain EAGVAQSPRYKIIEKRQSVAFWCNPISGHATLYWYQQILGQGPKLLIQFQNNGVVDDSQLPKDRFSAERLKGVDSTLKIQPAKLEDSAVYLCASSLMGGAGGNEQFFGPGTRLTVL.

V and J are TRBV27 and TRBJ2-1; D is possibly TRBD2 (5 bases). Germline values: CDR1 MNHEY, CDR2 SMNVEV (reference sequence). This CDR3 has 13 residues. Trimming stripped 1 base from V and 8 bases from J, with 9 bases between. The CDR3 loop is CASSLLIAYEQFF. The CDR3 nucleotides are TGTGCCAGCAGTTTATTAATAGCGTATGAGCAGTTCTTC.

The chain recombines TRBV29-1 with TRBJ2-3, with 9 bases fitting TRBD1. The ends lost 0 bases at V and 3 bases at J; junction bases unmatched: 4. CDR1 is SQVTM, CDR2 ANQGSEA, per germline. This CDR3 contains 15 residues. The CDR3 loop reads CSVEDRDRGTDTQYF. The DNA of the CDR3 is TGCAGCGTTGAAGATAGAGACAGGGGGACAGATACGCAGTATTTT.

V and J are TRBV7-7 and TRBJ2-1; maybe TRBD1 (7 bases). The CDR3 is made up of 13 amino acids. The germline V gene encodes CDR1 SSHAT and CDR2 FNYEAQ (reference sequence). The CDR3, as DNA: TGTGCTAGCGGTAACACAGGGGTTGGTGAGCAGTTCTTC. Its protein is CASGNTGVGEQFF.

The chain carries TRBV10-2 and TRBJ2-1; a possible D gene is TRBD1 (6 bases). The CDR3 extends over 14 amino acids. Germline V lookup: CDR1 WSHSY, CDR2 SAAADI. DNA of the CDR3: TGCGCGTCAGCAGTGAGCTTGGGACAACCTGAGCAGTTCTTC. Translated: CASAVSLGQPEQFF.

This sequence joins TRBV4-1 and TRBJ2-2, with TRBD2 matching over 7 bases. The length of the CDR3 is 15 residues. The trim removed 3 bases at V and 5 bases at J, leaving 6 bases unmatched. Germline V gene lookup returns CDR1 MGHRA and CDR2 YSYEKL. The CDR3 is CASSHRGGMTGELFF. The DNA of the CDR3 is TGCGCCAGCAGCCATCGGGGAGGGATGACCGGGGAGCTGTTTTTT.

The chain joins TRBV4-2 to TRBJ2-2, with D possibly TRBD1 on 5 matching bases. The V end was cut by 1 base, the J end by 3 bases, with 12 bases between. Germline loops: CDR1 LGHNA, CDR2 YNFKEQ. CDR3 length: 16 amino acids. DNA of the CDR3: TGTGCCAGCAGCCAAGGACTTGAAGGGGACACCGGGGAGCTGTTTTTT. It specifies CASSQGLEGDTGELFF.

The chain combines TRBV5-1 with TRBJ1-2; D ambiguous. Germline values: CDR1 SGHRS, CDR2 YFSETQ. This CDR3 contains 15 residues. V was pared by 5 bases and J by 8 bases, with 22 bases between. CDR3 region: CASRSKTDGSGGYTF. The CDR3 bases are TGCGCCAGCAGGAGTAAAACGGACGGATCGGGGGGCTACACCTTC.

The rearrangement joins TRBV5-4 to TRBJ1-2; 12 positions match TRBD1. Germline CDR1 and CDR2: SGHNT and YYREEE (reference sequence). This CDR3 spans 17 amino acids. V was clipped by 0 bases and J by 6 bases; unmatched bases: 9. The CDR3 protein is CASSLGRDRGLGDGYTF. CDR3 sequence (DNA): TGTGCCAGCAGCTTGGGTCGGGACAGGGGGCTTGGGGATGGCTACACCTTC.

The chain recombines TRBV9 with TRBJ1-2; no clear D. V lost 0 bases and J lost 4, with 7 bases in between. The CDR3 spans 13 residues. CDR1 SGDLS and CDR2 YYNGEE come from the germline V gene. CDR3 sequence reads: CASSVVAGYGYTF. DNA for the CDR3: TGTGCCAGCAGCGTAGTTGCGGGCTATGGCTACACCTTC.

V gene TRBV5-6 combines with J gene TRBJ1-1; D gene uncertain. CDR1 and CDR2 (germline): SGHDT, YYEEEE. V lost 1 base to trimming and J lost 5 bases, with 12 bases between them. The CDR3 spans 14 residues. DNA of the CDR3: TGTGCCAGCAGCTTGCTTTCCGGGAAGACTGAAGCTTTCTTT. It encodes CASSLLSGKTEAFF.

The chain employs TRBV5-1 and TRBJ1-5, with D maybe TRBD1 (5 bases). This CDR3 contains 15 residues. Trimming took 0 bases from V and 2 from J, leaving 9 bases between them. Germline CDR1 is SGHRS and CDR2 is YFSETQ. CDR3 in amino acids: CASSLAGGGNQPQHF. In nucleotides, the CDR3 is TGCGCCAGCAGCTTGGCCGGGGGTGGCAATCAGCCCCAGCATTTT.

On this clone: Other DNA sequences in this sample translate to the same CDR3. V is TRBV19 and J is TRBJ1-2; D not resolved. Trimming removed 3 bases from V and 1 base from J, with 12 bases in between. Germline V gene data show CDR1 as LNHDA and CDR2 as SQIVND (reference sequence). This CDR3 comprises 15 residues. For the CDR3, the DNA is TGTGCCAGTAGTATTGGGAGCAGGAGTAACTATGGCTACACCTTC. Translated: CASSIGSRSNYGYTF.